This T cell receptor beta chain was sequenced for a study of CD8 T cells in ankylosing spondylitis. TCR beta libraries were made by quantitative 5'-RACE with molecular barcodes. TCRdb re-analysed the 5' RACE reads in MiXCR, keeping a single row per CDR3 protein. The sample includes roughly 40,000 distinct CDR3 sequences, 3% to 4% seen only once; the top ten take over 3%. This CDR3 is 17 amino acids long. V dropped 4 bases and J dropped 3 bases, with 23 bases sitting between them. Germline CDR1 reads SGDLS; CDR2 reads YYNGEE. In its sample, this clonotype was seen many times. Its antigen is not known. Study observations and caveats: Past research had described some motif variants in reactive arthritis synovial fluid and blood.

The rearrangement uses TRBV9 and TRBJ2-7, with D perhaps TRBD1 or TRBD2 (5 bases each). The source of this sequence is a female donor with ankylosing spondylitis or in good health (not recorded which). The sequenced material came from blood, either unsorted or a sorted T cell fraction (not recorded which). For the CDR3, the DNA is TGTGCCAGCAGCCCCGTGGGGTTGCCGGGACGAGGCTACGAGCAGTACTTC. Amino acid sequence: CASSPVGLPGRGYEQYF.